One sample yielded the 7 T cell receptor beta chains listed below, sequenced in a study of Graves' ophthalmopathy and Graves' hyperthyroidism. Transcripts of RNA were the source for amplifying TCR beta CDR3 regions. HTBI primers were employed in first-round RT-PCR, then a second-round multiplex PCR followed. TCRdb ran MiXCR on the multiplex PCR reads and lists one entry per CDR3 protein. The sample includes roughly 400,000 distinct CDR3 sequences, over 15% of them seen just once. The sample was peripheral blood. These receptors originate from a woman between 18 and 29 years old with stable Graves' hyperthyroidism.

This clonotype was seen only a few times. CDR3 coding DNA: TGTGCCAGCAGCTTAGTACAGAACAATCAGCCCCAGCATTTT. Protein sequence: CASSLVQNNQPQHF. The chain employs TRBV7-2 and TRBJ1-5; D gene uncertain. The CDR3 has 14 residues. The germline V gene has CDR1 SGHTA and CDR2 FQGNSA. Trimming pared 1 base from V and 3 bases from J, leaving 7 bases between.

This clonotype has ten or more counts. A read error is likely, as this CDR3 ends without the conserved phenylalanine or tryptophan. J is TRBJ1-1 and V is TRBV6-5; TRBD1 might be the D (5 bases). The CDR3 is 16 residues long. The germline V gene encodes CDR1 MNHEY and CDR2 SVGAGI. Trimming stripped 2 bases from V and 3 bases from J, with 16 bases between. CDR3 in amino acids: CASSYMGRTEYTEAFL. CDR3 in DNA: TGTGCCAGCAGTTACATGGGACGAACGGAGTACACTGAAGCTTTCCTT.

This clonotype rates as medium-sized. CDR3 residues: CASRLDKVYGYTF. The CDR3 DNA reads TGTGCCAGCAGACTAGACAAAGTCTACGGCTACACCTTC. This sequence joins TRBV11-3 and TRBJ1-2, with unresolved D. The CDR3 is 13 residues long. V was shortened by 6 bases and J by 8 bases, with 16 bases between the two germline ends. From germline, CDR1 is SGHNT and CDR2 YENEEA.

This clonotype appeared many times. The chain carries TRBV7-3 and TRBJ2-5; 7 positions match TRBD1. Trimming at V came to 5 bases and at J to 3 bases, leaving 9 bases not matched to a gene. This CDR3 has 15 residues. Germline V gene data show CDR1 as SGHTA and CDR2 as FQGTGA. As DNA, the CDR3 is TGTGCCAGCAGCCTCGGGGCAGGGGGAGAAGAGACCCAGTACTTC. Translated: CASSLGAGGEETQYF.

CDR3 coding DNA: TGTGCCAGCAGCCACCCCGGCGGGTCGGAGACCCAGTACTTC. Amino acids: CASSHPGGSETQYF. This chain links TRBV14 with TRBJ2-5; possibly TRBD2 for D (5 bases). Trimming stripped 3 bases from V and 5 bases from J, with 13 bases between. The CDR3 is made up of 14 amino acids. Germline CDR1 and CDR2: SGHDN and FVKESK.

This clonotype has a handful of counts. The V and J genes are TRBV6-2 or TRBV6-3 and TRBJ2-2; 9 nucleotides agree with TRBD2. The CDR3 contains 17 residues. From germline, CDR1 is MNHEY and CDR2 SVGEGT. V lost 0 bases, J lost 6 bases, and 8 bases stayed unmatched. CDR3 residues: CASSYSTAGGPPGELFF. CDR3 sequence (DNA): TGTGCCAGCAGTTACTCGACGGCGGGAGGGCCCCCCGGGGAGCTGTTTTTT.

This clonotype was observed at least ten times. The V and J genes are TRBV6-1 and TRBJ1-6; 7 positions agree with TRBD1. Germline lookup yields CDR1 MNHNS and CDR2 SASEGT. This CDR3 has 15 amino acids. The junction had 15 bases not matched to a gene; V was cut back by 11 bases and J by 8 bases. CDR3 sequence: CAAQPLQGLHSPLHF. For the CDR3, the DNA is TGTGCCGCCCAGCCTCTACAGGGGCTACATTCACCCCTCCACTTT.